This T cell receptor (beta chain) was captured in a study of T cell repertoires in cytomegalovirus infection. Overall study context: Both CMV infection and a matching HLA type were indicated by public TCR beta signatures.

TCRdb ran MiXCR on the reads and lists one entry per CDR3 protein. The sample includes 510,000 or so distinct CDR3 sequences, around a quarter seen only once; the top ten take approximately 13%. Germline assignment: CDR1 SGHTA and CDR2 FQGNSA. V lost 5 bases and J lost 7, with 11 bases in between. CDR3 length: 13 amino acids. This chain uses TRBV7-2 with TRBJ1-4, with D possibly TRBD1 on 5 matching bases. The origin of this receptor is a human donor in good health (CMV status not recorded). Some clones in this sample may be carry-over from other donors' samples. The source material was PBMCs. CDR3 coding DNA: TGTGCCAGCAGCGTCCAGGGCACTGAAAAACTGTTTTTT. Amino acids: CASSVQGTEKLFF.